These 21 T cell receptor beta chains were sequenced from one sample in a study of T cell changes during pregnancy in multiple sclerosis. Repertoires were generated with immunoSEQ multiplex PCR, while TCRdb's copy carries only in-frame clones and drops some. Of 30,000 to 40,000 clones listed, 90% are singletons. Specimen: CD4+ T cells from peripheral blood mononuclear cells, collected in the first trimester of pregnancy. These receptors came from a female donor in good health, enrolled as a control in a pregnancy study.

V and J are TRBV7-6 and TRBJ2-7; no clear D. CDR1 and CDR2 (germline): SGHVS, FNYEAQ. V was clipped by 5 bases and J by 1 base, with 6 bases between them. The CDR3 has 12 amino acids. In DNA, the CDR3 is TGTGCCAGCAGCCTCACATCCTACGAGCAGTACTTC. This encodes CASSLTSYEQYF.

The chain uses TRBV28 and TRBJ1-2; no firm D call. Germline CDR1 MDHEN, CDR2 SYDVKM. CDR3 length: 13 residues. Trimming left V 0 bases short and J 8 bases short, with 10 bases between. The chain's CDR3 is CASSLWQKKGYTF. DNA of the CDR3: TGTGCCAGCAGTTTATGGCAGAAGAAGGGCTACACCTTC.

This sequence joins TRBV5-1 and TRBJ2-7; 9 bases fit TRBD1. Per the germline V gene, CDR1 is SGHRS and CDR2 is YFSETQ. V shed 1 base, J shed 5 bases, and the junction held 7 bases outside the gene matches. The CDR3 is 15 amino acids. For the CDR3, the DNA is TGCGCCAGCAGCTTGATGGGACAGGGTCACCACGAGCAGTACTTC. Protein: CASSLMGQGHHEQYF.

The chain uses TRBV11-2 and TRBJ2-1; TRBD1 matches at 9 bases. Germline V gene sequence: CDR1 SGHAT, CDR2 FQNNGV. J was trimmed by 3 bases and V by 5 bases; bases with no gene match: 8. The CDR3 consists of 16 residues. The CDR3 region has the DNA TGTGCCAGCAGCCTCAGGGGACAGGGAGACTACAATGAGCAGTTCTTC. Protein product: CASSLRGQGDYNEQFF.

This rearrangement joins TRBV7-8 to TRBJ2-4, with D possibly TRBD2 on 6 matching bases. Germline lookup yields CDR1 SGHVS and CDR2 FQNEAQ. The CDR3 covers 15 residues. The V end lost 5 bases, the J end lost 3 bases, and 14 bases lay between the germline ends. The CDR3 sequence is CASSLRRDVKNIQYF. The CDR3 nucleotides read TGTGCCAGCAGCCTAAGGAGGGATGTCAAAAACATTCAGTACTTC.

The CDR3: CASSLWSEQYF. The CDR3 nucleotides read TGTGCCAGCAGCTTATGGTCCGAGCAGTACTTC. The rearrangement links TRBV7-2 to TRBJ2-5, with no clear D. The assigned J gene may be wrong: the sequence end matches TRBJ2-7 better. This CDR3 is 11 amino acids long. Germline CDR1 SGHTA, CDR2 FQGNSA.

The J gene is TRBJ2-5, the V gene TRBV9; TRBD2 aligns across 11 bases. V gave up 2 bases and J gave up 2 bases; unmatched junction bases: 5. This CDR3 is built from 16 residues. The germline gives CDR1 SGDLS, CDR2 YYNGEE. The CDR3 spells CASSVNLAGGQETQYF. CDR3 nucleotide sequence: TGTGCCAGCAGCGTCAATCTAGCGGGGGGACAAGAGACCCAGTACTTC.

The rearrangement joins TRBV7-9 to TRBJ1-3; D uncertain. In germline, CDR1 is SEHNR, CDR2 FQNEAQ (reference sequence). V was clipped by 5 bases and J by 1 base, with 6 bases between them. The CDR3 runs to 13 residues. The CDR3 reads CASSHGSGNTIYF. The CDR3 DNA reads as TGTGCCAGCAGCCACGGTTCTGGAAACACCATATATTTT.

The chain is built from TRBV19 and TRBJ2-4; tentatively, D is TRBD2 (6 bases). Between the trimmed V and J ends, which lost 0 bases and 5 bases, there was a span of 14 bases. The CDR3 runs 16 residues. Germline CDR1 is LNHDA and CDR2 is SQIVND (reference sequence). CDR3 sequence reads: CASSIEGRRGQNIQYF. DNA for the CDR3: TGTGCCAGTAGTATAGAGGGTAGGAGGGGACAAAACATTCAGTACTTC.

The chain combines TRBV7-9 with TRBJ1-5; 8 positions agree with TRBD1. Trimming cost V 5 bases and J 4 bases; bases outside gene matches: 7. The CDR3 sequence is 15 residues long. Germline V CDR1 and CDR2: SEHNR, FQNEAQ (reference sequence). DNA of the CDR3: TGTGCCAGCAGCCCCTGGACAGGGTTGAATCAGCCCCAGCATTTT. It encodes CASSPWTGLNQPQHF.

The chain is built from TRBV7-2 and TRBJ2-7; weak D call: TRBD1 (6 bases). This CDR3 contains 12 residues. Trimming removed 1 base from V and 12 bases from J, with 13 bases in between. Per germline, CDR1 SGHTA and CDR2 FQGNSA. CDR3 protein: CASSLDGTSAYF. The CDR3 nucleotides read TGTGCCAGCAGCTTAGATGGGACATCTGCGTACTTC.

The genes are TRBV13 and TRBJ1-2; 7 positions match TRBD1. This CDR3 has 16 residues. The V gene end was trimmed by 0 bases and the J gene end by 4 bases; junction bases not matched to a gene: 8. CDR1 and CDR2 (germline): PRHDT, FYEKMQ (reference sequence). CDR3 nucleotides: TGTGCCAGCAGCTTAGGCGCCCATCGGGACAGCTATGGCTACACCTTC. It encodes CASSLGAHRDSYGYTF.

The gene calls are TRBV4-3 and TRBJ2-4; the match to TRBD2 covers 7 bases. Germline-derived CDR1 and CDR2 are LGHNA and YSLEER. This CDR3 spans 17 amino acids. V lost 0 bases, J lost 1 base, and 6 bases stayed unmatched. The CDR3 DNA follows: TGCGCCAGCAGCCAAGACGGCTGGGGAGGGGCCAAAAACATTCAGTACTTC. As protein: CASSQDGWGGAKNIQYF.

V and J are TRBV6-6 and TRBJ2-2; D not certain. Germline CDR1 MNHNY, CDR2 SVGAGI (reference sequence). The CDR3 sequence is 12 residues long. V was clipped by 6 bases and J by 3 bases, with 5 bases between them. CDR3 in DNA: TGTGCCAGCAGCCGAGACACCGGGGAGCTGTTTTTT. As protein: CASSRDTGELFF.

The chain is built from TRBV5-4 and TRBJ2-5; 11 bases map to TRBD2. In germline, CDR1 is SGHNT, CDR2 YYREEE (reference sequence). Trimming at V came to 9 bases and at J to 2 bases, leaving 6 bases not matched to a gene. The CDR3 covers 14 residues. The CDR3 DNA reads TGTGCCACCAGTAGCGGGGGGGCACAAGAGACCCAGTACTTC. Translation: CATSSGGAQETQYF.

V gene TRBV29-1 combines with J gene TRBJ2-5; possible D gene TRBD1, 6 bases. The CDR3 sequence is 12 residues long. V was pared by 6 bases and J by 4 bases, with 12 bases between. Germline CDR1 is SQVTM and CDR2 is ANQGSEA. In DNA, the CDR3 is TGCAGCGTCCACAGGGCGAGAGAGACCCAGTACTTC. It encodes CSVHRARETQYF.

This clone has more than one count but fewer than ten. This chain connects TRBV9 to TRBJ2-5; 7 bases agree with TRBD1. The CDR3 length is 15 residues. Germline lookup yields CDR1 SGDLS and CDR2 YYNGEE. V lost 0 bases and J lost 5; bases outside the gene matches: 7. The CDR3 spells CASSVEAGGGETQYF. CDR3 DNA sequence: TGTGCCAGCAGCGTAGAGGCAGGGGGTGGGGAGACCCAGTACTTC.

The gene calls are TRBV5-1 and TRBJ2-7, with TRBD2 matching 8 bases. Trimming cost V 4 bases and J 1 base; bases outside gene matches: 7. CDR3 length: 15 amino acids. The V gene's germline CDR1 is SGHRS and CDR2 YFSETQ. The CDR3 DNA reads TGCGCCAGCAGCCGGGGGGGGACTCCGTCCTACGAGCAGTACTTC. It encodes CASSRGGTPSYEQYF.

This chain joins TRBV10-3 and TRBJ1-2; TRBD1 agrees at 7 bases. The germline gives CDR1 ENHRY, CDR2 SYGVKD. Germline trimming cut 10 bases from V and 7 bases from J; bases unmatched to any gene: 9. The CDR3 runs to 12 residues. In nucleotides, the CDR3 is TGTGCCACCCACAGGACAGGCGGTGGCTACACCTTC. This gives the protein CATHRTGGGYTF.

V and J are TRBV2 and TRBJ2-1, with D possibly being TRBD2 (7 bases). The CDR3 sequence is 13 residues long. Germline V CDR1 and CDR2: SNHLY, FYNNEI. Trimming cost V 3 bases and J 11 bases, with 14 bases left between them. The DNA of the CDR3 is TGTGCCAGCAGTGACCTCCCCGGGGGGCAGCAGTTCTTC. This translates into CASSDLPGGQQFF.

The chain joins TRBV6-1 to TRBJ1-1; D gene ambiguous. This CDR3 is built from 12 residues. CDR1 and CDR2 (germline): MNHNS, SASEGT. Trimming left V 8 bases short and J 0 bases short, with 7 bases between. Here the CDR3 reads CASVRLNTEAFF. The CDR3 region has the DNA TGTGCCAGCGTACGGTTGAACACTGAAGCTTTCTTT.